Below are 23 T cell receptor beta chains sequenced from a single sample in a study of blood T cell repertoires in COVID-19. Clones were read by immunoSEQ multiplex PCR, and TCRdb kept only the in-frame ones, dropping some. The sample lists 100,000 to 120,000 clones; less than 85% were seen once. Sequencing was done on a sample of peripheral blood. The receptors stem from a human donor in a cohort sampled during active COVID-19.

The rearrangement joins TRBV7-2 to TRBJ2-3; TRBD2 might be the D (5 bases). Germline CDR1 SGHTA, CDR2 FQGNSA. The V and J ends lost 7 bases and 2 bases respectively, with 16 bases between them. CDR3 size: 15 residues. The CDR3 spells CASTLGGGNTDTQYF. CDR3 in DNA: TGTGCCAGCACCCTCGGCGGAGGCAACACAGATACGCAGTATTTT.

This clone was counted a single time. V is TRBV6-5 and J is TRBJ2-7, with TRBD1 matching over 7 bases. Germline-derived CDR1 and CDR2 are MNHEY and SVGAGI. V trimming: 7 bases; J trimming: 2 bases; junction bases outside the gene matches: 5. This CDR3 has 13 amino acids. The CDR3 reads CASTGTAPYEQYF. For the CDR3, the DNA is TGTGCCAGCACCGGGACAGCACCCTACGAGCAGTACTTC.

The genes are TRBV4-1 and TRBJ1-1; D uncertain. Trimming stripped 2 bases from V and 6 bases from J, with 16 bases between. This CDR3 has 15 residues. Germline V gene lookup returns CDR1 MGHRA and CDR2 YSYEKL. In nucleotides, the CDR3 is TGCGCCAGCAGCCAAAACGATAGGGAGGCTGCTGAAGCTTTCTTT. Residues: CASSQNDREAAEAFF.

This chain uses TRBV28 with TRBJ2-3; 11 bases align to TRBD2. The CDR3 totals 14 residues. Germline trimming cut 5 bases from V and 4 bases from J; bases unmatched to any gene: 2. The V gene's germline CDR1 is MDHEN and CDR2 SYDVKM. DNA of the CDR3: TGTGCCAGCAGTCCGGGACTAGCGGCAGATACGCAGTATTTT. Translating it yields CASSPGLAADTQYF.

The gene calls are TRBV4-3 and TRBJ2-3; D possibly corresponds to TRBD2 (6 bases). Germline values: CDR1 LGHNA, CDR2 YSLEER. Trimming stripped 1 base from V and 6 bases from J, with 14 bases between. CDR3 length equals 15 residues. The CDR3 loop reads CASSQVRRGSDTQYF. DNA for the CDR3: TGCGCCAGCAGCCAAGTTCGTCGGGGGTCCGATACGCAGTATTTT.

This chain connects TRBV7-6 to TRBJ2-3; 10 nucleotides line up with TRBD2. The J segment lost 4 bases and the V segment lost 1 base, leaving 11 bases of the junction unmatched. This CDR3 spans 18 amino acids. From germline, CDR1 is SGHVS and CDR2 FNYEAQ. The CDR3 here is CASSLGGLAGGRADTQYF. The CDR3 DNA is TGTGCCAGCAGCTTAGGGGGATTAGCGGGGGGCCGGGCAGATACGCAGTATTTT.

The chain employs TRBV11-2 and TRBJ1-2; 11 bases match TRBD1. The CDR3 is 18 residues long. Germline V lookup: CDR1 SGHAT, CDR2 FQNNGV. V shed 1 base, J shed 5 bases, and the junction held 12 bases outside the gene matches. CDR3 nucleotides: TGTGCCAGCAGCTTAGTAGTCTTCGGACAGGGGGCTCGGTATGGCTACACCTTC. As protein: CASSLVVFGQGARYGYTF.

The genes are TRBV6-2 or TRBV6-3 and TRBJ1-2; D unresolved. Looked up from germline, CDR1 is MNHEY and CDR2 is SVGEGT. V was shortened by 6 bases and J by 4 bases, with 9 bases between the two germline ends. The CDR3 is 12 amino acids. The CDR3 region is CASSSYRYGYTF. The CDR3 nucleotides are TGTGCCAGCAGCAGCTATCGCTATGGCTACACCTTC.

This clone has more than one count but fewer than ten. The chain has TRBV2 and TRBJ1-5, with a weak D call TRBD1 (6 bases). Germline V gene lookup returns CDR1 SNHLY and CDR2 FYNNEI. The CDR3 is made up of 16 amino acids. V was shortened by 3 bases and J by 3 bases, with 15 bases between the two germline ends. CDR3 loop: CASSDETGNLNQPQHF. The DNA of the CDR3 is TGTGCCAGCAGTGATGAGACAGGTAACCTCAATCAGCCCCAGCATTTT.

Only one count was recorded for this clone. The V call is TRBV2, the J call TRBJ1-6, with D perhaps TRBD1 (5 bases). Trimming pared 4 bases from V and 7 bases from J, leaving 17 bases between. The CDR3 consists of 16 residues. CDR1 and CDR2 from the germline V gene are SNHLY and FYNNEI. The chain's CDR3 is CASSGQGSGNNSPLHF. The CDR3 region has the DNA TGTGCCAGCAGTGGCCAGGGAAGTGGTAACAATTCACCCCTCCACTTT.

DNA of the CDR3: TGTGCCAGTCATAACCCTCCCGGGGTGACGCAGTATTTT. This sequence encodes CASHNPPGVTQYF. The chain is built from TRBV3-1 (or the pseudogene TRBV3-2) and TRBJ2-3, with D perhaps TRBD2 (5 bases). The CDR3 runs to 13 residues. CDR1 and CDR2 (germline): LGHDT, YNNKEL (reference sequence). V gave up 9 bases and J gave up 9 bases, with 19 bases separating them.

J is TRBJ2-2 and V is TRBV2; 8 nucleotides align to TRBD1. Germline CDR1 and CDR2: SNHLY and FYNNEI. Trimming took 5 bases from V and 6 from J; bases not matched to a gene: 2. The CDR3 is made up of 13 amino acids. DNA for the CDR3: TGTGCCAGCAGTTACAGGGGGTCCGGGGAGCTGTTTTTT. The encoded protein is CASSYRGSGELFF.

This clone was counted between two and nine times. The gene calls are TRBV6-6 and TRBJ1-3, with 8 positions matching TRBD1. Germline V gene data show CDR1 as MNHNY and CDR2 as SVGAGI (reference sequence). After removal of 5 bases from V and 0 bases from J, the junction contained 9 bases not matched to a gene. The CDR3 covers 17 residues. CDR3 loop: CASSPSGGFLSGNTIYF. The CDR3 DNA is TGTGCCAGCAGTCCCTCAGGGGGCTTTCTCTCTGGAAACACCATATATTTT.

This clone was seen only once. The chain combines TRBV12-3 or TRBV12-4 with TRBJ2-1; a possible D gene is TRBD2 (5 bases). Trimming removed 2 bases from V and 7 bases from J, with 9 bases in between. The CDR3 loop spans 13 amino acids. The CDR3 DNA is TGTGCCAGCAGTTTAAGAGGAGGTAATGAGCAGTTCTTC. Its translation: CASSLRGGNEQFF.

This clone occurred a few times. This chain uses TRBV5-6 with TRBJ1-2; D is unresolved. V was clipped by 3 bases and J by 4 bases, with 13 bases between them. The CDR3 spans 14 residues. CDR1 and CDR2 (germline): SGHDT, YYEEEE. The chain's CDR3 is CASSSRSTVYGYTF. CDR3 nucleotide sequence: TGTGCCAGCAGCTCTCGTTCTACCGTCTATGGCTACACCTTC. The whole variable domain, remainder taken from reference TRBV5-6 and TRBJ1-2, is DAGVTQSPTHLIKTRGQQVTLRCSPKSGHDTVSWYQQALGQGPQFIFQYYEEEERQRGNFPDRFSGHQFPNYSSELNVNALLLGDSALYLCASSSRSTVYGYTFGSGTRLTVV.

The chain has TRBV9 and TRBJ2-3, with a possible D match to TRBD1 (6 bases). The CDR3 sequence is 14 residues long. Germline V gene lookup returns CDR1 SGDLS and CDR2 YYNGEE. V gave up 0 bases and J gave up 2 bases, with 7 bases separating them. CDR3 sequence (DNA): TGTGCCAGCAGCGTAGGGGGGCCCACAGATACGCAGTATTTT. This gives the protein CASSVGGPTDTQYF.

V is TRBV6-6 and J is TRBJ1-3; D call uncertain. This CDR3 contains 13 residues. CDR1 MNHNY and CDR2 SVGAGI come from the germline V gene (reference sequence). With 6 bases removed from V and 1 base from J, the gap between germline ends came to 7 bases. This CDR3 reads CASRSGSGNTIYF. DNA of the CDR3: TGTGCCAGCAGGAGCGGGTCTGGAAACACCATATATTTT.

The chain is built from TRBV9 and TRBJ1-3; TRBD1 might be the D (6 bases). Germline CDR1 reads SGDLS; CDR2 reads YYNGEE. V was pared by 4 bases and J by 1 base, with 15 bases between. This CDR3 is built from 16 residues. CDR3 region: CASSPTSRGSGNTIYF. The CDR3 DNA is TGTGCCAGCAGCCCCACCTCCAGGGGATCTGGAAACACCATATATTTT.

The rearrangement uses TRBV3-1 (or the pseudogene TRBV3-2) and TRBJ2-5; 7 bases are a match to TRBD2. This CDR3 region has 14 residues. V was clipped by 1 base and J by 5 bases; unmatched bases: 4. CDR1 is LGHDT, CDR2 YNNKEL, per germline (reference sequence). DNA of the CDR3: TGTGCCAGCAGCCAAGCTTGGGGGGGGGAGACCCAGTACTTC. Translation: CASSQAWGGETQYF.

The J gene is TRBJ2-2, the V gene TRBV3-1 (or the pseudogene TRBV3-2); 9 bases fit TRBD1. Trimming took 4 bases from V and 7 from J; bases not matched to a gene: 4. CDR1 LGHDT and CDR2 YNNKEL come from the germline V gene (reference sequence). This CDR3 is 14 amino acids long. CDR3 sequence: CASSRTGVLGELFF. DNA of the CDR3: TGTGCCAGCAGCCGGACAGGGGTGCTCGGGGAGCTGTTTTTT.

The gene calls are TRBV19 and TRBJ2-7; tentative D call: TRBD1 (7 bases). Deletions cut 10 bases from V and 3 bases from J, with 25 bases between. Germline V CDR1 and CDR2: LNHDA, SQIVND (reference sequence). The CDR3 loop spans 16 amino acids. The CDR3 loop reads CATSGAPRDSHYEQYF. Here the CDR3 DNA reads TGTGCCACGTCGGGGGCTCCAAGGGACAGCCACTACGAGCAGTACTTC.

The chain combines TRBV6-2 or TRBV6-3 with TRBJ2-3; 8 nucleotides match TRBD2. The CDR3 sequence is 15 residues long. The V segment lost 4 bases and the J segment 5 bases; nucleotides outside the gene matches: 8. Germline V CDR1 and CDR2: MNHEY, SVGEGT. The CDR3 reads CASSLDGGAVDTQYF. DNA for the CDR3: TGTGCCAGCAGTTTGGACGGGGGGGCAGTAGATACGCAGTATTTT.

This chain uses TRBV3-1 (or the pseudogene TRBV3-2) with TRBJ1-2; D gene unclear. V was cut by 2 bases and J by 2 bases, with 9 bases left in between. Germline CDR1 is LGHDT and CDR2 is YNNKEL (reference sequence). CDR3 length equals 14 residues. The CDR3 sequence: CASSQTEENYGYTF. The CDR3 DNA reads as TGTGCCAGCAGCCAAACTGAAGAGAACTATGGCTACACCTTC.